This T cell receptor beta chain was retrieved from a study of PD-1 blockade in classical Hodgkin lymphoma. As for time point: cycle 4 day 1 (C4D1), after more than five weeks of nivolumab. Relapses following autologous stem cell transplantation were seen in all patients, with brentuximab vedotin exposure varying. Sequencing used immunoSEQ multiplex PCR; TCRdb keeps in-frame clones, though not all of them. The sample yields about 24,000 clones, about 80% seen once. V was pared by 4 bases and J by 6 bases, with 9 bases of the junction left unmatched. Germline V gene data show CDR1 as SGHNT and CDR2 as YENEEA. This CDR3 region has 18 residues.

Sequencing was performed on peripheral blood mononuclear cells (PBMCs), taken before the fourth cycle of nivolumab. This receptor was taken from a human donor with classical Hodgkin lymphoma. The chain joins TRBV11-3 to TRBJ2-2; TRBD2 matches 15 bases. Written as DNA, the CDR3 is TGTGCCAGCAGCTCCGGACTAGCGGGAGGGCTGTACCCCGGGGAGCTGTTTTTT. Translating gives CASSSGLAGGLYPGELFF.